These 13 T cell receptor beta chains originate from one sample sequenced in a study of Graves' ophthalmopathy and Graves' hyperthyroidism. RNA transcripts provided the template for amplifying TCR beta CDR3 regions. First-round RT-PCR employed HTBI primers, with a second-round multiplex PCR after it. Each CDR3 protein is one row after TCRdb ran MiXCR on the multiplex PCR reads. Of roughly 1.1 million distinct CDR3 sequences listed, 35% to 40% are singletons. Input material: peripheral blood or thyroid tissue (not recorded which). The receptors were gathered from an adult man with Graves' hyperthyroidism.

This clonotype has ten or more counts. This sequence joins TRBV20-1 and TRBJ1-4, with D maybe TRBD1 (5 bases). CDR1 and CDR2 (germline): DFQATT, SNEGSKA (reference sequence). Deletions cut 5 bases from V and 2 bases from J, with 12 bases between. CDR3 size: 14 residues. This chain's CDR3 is CSAYQGGTNEKLFF. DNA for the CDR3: TGCAGTGCTTACCAGGGAGGTACTAATGAAAAACTGTTTTTT.

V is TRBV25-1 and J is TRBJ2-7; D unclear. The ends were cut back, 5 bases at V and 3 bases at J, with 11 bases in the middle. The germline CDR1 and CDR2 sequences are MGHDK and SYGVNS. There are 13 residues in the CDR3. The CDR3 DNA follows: TGTGCCAGCAGTCCGCCCCCCGACTACGAGCAGTACTTC. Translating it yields CASSPPPDYEQYF.

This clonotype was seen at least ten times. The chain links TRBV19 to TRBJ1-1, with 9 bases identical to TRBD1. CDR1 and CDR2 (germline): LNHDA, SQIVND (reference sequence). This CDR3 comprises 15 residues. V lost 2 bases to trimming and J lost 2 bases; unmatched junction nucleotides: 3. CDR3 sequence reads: CASSISGQGNTEAFF. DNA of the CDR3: TGTGCCAGTAGTATATCGGGACAGGGAAACACTGAAGCTTTCTTT. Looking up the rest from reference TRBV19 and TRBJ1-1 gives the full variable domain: DGGITQSPKYLFRKEGQNVTLSCEQNLNHDAMYWYRQDPGQGLRLIYYSQIVNDFQKGDIAEGYSVSREKKESFPLTVTSAQKNPTAFYLCASSISGQGNTEAFFGQGTRLTVV.

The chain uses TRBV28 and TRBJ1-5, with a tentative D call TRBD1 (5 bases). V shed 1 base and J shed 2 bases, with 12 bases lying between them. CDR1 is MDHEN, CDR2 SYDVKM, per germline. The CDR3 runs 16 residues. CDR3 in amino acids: CASSLSAGSGNQPQHF. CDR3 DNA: TGTGCCAGCAGTTTATCGGCAGGGTCGGGCAATCAGCCCCAGCATTTT.

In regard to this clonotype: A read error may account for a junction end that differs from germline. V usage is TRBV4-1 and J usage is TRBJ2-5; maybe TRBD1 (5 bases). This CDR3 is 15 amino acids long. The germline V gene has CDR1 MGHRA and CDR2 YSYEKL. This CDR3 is CASSQEFNRGETQYF. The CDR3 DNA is TGCGCCAGCAGTCAAGAGTTTAATAGGGGAGAGACCCAGTACTTC.

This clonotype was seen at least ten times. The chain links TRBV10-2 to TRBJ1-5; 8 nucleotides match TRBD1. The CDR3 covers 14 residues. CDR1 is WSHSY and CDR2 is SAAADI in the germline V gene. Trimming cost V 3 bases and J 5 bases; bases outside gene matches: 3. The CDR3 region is CASSDRGQDQPQHF. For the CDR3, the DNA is TGCGCCAGCAGTGACAGGGGGCAAGATCAGCCCCAGCATTTT.

Written as DNA, the CDR3 is TGTGCCATCAGTGAGCGTGGCTACACCTTC. Residues: CAISERGYTF. The chain recombines TRBV10-3 with TRBJ1-2; D is unresolved. The CDR3 has 10 amino acids. V was pared by 2 bases and J by 7 bases, with 2 bases between. Germline V gives CDR1 ENHRY, CDR2 SYGVKD.

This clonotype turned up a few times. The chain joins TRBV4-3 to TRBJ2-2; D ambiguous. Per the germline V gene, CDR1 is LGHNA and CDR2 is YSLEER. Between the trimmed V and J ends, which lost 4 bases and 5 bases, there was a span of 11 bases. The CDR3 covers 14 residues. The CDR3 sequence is CASSRGLRTGELFF. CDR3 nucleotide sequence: TGCGCCAGCAGCCGCGGTCTTCGGACCGGGGAGCTGTTTTTT.

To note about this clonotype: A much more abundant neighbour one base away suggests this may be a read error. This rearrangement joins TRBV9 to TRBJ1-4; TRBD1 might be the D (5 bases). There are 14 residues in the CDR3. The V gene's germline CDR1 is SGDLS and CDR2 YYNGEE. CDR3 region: CASGGLSTNEKMFF. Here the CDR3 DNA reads TGTGCCAGCGGGGGTCTAAGCACTAATGAAAAAATGTTTTTT. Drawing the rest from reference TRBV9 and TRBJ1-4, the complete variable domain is DSGVTQTPKHLITATGQRVTLRCSPRSGDLSVYWYQQSLDQGLQFLIQYYNGEERAKGNILERFSAQQFPDLHSELNLSSLELGDSALYFCASGGLSTNEKMFFGSGTQLSVL.

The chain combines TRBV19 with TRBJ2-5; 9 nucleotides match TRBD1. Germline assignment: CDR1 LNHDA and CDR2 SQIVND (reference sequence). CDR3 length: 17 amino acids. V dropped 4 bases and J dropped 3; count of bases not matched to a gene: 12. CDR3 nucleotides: TGTGCCAGTAGTAAGATCCATCGGGGGGACAGGGAAGAGACCCAGTACTTC. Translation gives CASSKIHRGDREETQYF. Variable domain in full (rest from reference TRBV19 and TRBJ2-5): DGGITQSPKYLFRKEGQNVTLSCEQNLNHDAMYWYRQDPGQGLRLIYYSQIVNDFQKGDIAEGYSVSREKKESFPLTVTSAQKNPTAFYLCASSKIHRGDREETQYFGPGTRLLVL.

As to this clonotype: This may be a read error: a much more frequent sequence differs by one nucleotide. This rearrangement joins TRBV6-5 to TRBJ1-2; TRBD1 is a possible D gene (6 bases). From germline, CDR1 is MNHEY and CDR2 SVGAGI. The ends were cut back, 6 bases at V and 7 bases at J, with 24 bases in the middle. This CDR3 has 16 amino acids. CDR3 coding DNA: TGTGCCAGCAGCAGGGACACCGGGGTAGTCGTCGGTGGCTACACCTTC. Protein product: CASSRDTGVVVGGYTF.

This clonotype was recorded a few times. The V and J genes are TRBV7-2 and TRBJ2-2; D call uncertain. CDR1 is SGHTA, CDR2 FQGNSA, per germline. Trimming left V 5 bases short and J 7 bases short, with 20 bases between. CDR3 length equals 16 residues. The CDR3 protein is CASSQEWVAPGGELFF. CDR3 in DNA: TGTGCCAGCAGCCAAGAATGGGTGGCCCCGGGCGGGGAGCTGTTTTTT.

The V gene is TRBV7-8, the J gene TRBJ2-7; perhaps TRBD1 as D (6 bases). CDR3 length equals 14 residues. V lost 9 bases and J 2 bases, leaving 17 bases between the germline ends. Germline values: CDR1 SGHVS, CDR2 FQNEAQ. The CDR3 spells CASSNPGDTYEQYF. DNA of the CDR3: TGTGCCAGTAGTAACCCAGGGGATACCTACGAGCAGTACTTC.